The next 26 T cell receptor beta chains were all read from a single sample in a study of control samples from healthy donors and cancer patients. The protocol was immunoSEQ multiplex PCR, while the TCRdb copy is restricted to in-frame clones and leaves out a portion. This table has about 85,000 clones, roughly 91% appearing once. Sequences were obtained from blood. These receptor sequences come from a woman aged 55-69 years in good health.

The chain joins TRBV28 to TRBJ2-7, with TRBD1 as a possible D gene (6 bases). V dropped 6 bases and J dropped 6 bases, with 12 bases sitting between them. Germline-derived CDR1 and CDR2 are MDHEN and SYDVKM. CDR3 length equals 12 residues. The CDR3 protein is CASSSNRVEQYF. The CDR3 nucleotides are TGTGCCAGCAGCTCCAACAGGGTCGAGCAGTACTTC.

V gene TRBV7-2 combines with J gene TRBJ2-7, with 8 bases lining up with TRBD2. Germline CDR1 reads SGHTA; CDR2 reads FQGNSA. CDR3 size: 19 residues. J was trimmed by 6 bases and V by 4 bases; bases with no gene match: 23. The CDR3 nucleotides read TGTGCCAGCAGCTCCCCGTGGTTGGGGAGCGGGAGAAGGGCGGGCGAGCAGTACTTC. This codes for CASSSPWLGSGRRAGEQYF.

The count of this clone is one. V and J are TRBV5-1 and TRBJ2-7; D ambiguous. V was trimmed by 2 bases and J by 0 bases, leaving 3 bases between them. Germline assignment: CDR1 SGHRS and CDR2 YFSETQ. The CDR3 length is 12 residues. The CDR3 nucleotides read TGCGCCAGCAGCTTCAGCTCCTACGAGCAGTACTTC. Translated, it gives CASSFSSYEQYF. Full variable domain (remainder filled in from reference TRBV5-1 and TRBJ2-7): KAGVTQTPRYLIKTRGQQVTLSCSPISGHRSVSWYQQTPGQGLQFLFEYFSETQRNKGNFPGRFSGRQFSNSRSEMNVSTLELGDSALYLCASSFSSYEQYFGPGTRLTVT.

This chain connects TRBV28 to TRBJ1-1, with D unresolved. Looked up from germline, CDR1 is MDHEN and CDR2 is SYDVKM. There are 15 residues in the CDR3. The V end was cut by 5 bases, the J end by 1 base, with 14 bases between. The CDR3 loop is CASSGRRVGNTEAFF. The CDR3 bases are TGTGCCAGCAGTGGTAGAAGGGTCGGGAACACTGAAGCTTTCTTT.

CDR3 DNA sequence: TGTGCCAGTAGTATCGAGGGTATTAGCTCTGGAAACACCATATATTTT. Translation: CASSIEGISSGNTIYF. V is TRBV19 and J is TRBJ1-3; D unresolved. Germline CDR1 LNHDA, CDR2 SQIVND (reference sequence). This CDR3 region has 16 residues. V was clipped by 3 bases and J by 0 bases, with 12 bases between them.

The V and J genes are TRBV9 and TRBJ2-1; D is unresolved. In germline, CDR1 is SGDLS, CDR2 YYNGEE. Trimming removed 3 bases at V and 6 bases at J, with 7 bases between. This CDR3 spans 12 amino acids. The CDR3 spells CASSGSVNEQFF. In DNA, the CDR3 is TGTGCCAGCAGCGGCAGCGTCAATGAGCAGTTCTTC.

The chain's CDR3 is CASSYRVPYEQYF. As DNA, the CDR3 is TGTGCCAGCAGCTATAGGGTTCCCTACGAGCAGTACTTC. V usage is TRBV3-1 (or the pseudogene TRBV3-2) and J usage is TRBJ2-7; D is unclear. V was pared by 5 bases and J by 2 bases, with 10 bases between. The CDR3 runs to 13 residues. Germline CDR1 is LGHDT and CDR2 is YNNKEL (reference sequence).

The chain employs TRBV15 and TRBJ2-5; D gene uncertain. The CDR3 consists of 15 residues. Per germline, CDR1 LNHNV and CDR2 YYDKDF (reference sequence). The V gene lost 2 bases and the J gene lost 2 bases, with 12 bases spanning the gap. The chain's CDR3 is CATSRTWAAQETQYF. In nucleotides, the CDR3 is TGTGCCACCAGCAGAACTTGGGCAGCTCAAGAGACCCAGTACTTC.

The chain joins TRBV18 to TRBJ1-5, with unresolved D. CDR1 is KGHSH, CDR2 LQKENI, per germline. This CDR3 comprises 13 residues. The germline V and J ends were trimmed by 4 bases and 4 bases, with 8 bases remaining between them. The CDR3 region has the DNA TGTGCCAGCTCACAGGGAGAAAATCAGCCCCAGCATTTT. It is translated as CASSQGENQPQHF.

This chain uses TRBV19 with TRBJ2-7, with TRBD2 matching over 7 bases. The CDR3 runs to 15 residues. The junction had 9 bases not matched to a gene; V was cut back by 5 bases and J by 2 bases. Germline CDR1 LNHDA, CDR2 SQIVND (reference sequence). The CDR3 spells CASSVTLAVAYEQYF. The CDR3, as DNA: TGTGCCAGTAGTGTTACTCTAGCGGTCGCCTACGAGCAGTACTTC.

The V and J genes are TRBV5-8 and TRBJ1-6; D gene uncertain. CDR1 and CDR2 (germline): SGHTS, YDEGEE. V lost 2 bases, J lost 8 bases, and 20 bases lay in between. The CDR3 runs 17 residues. The CDR3 coding sequence is TGTGCCAGCAGCTTAGGGTCAACTTCAGCGAGGTATTCACCCCTCCACTTT. It yields the protein CASSLGSTSARYSPLHF.

The J gene is TRBJ2-5, the V gene TRBV30; possible D gene TRBD1, 6 bases. Germline-derived CDR1 and CDR2 are GTSNPN and SVGIG (reference sequence). The V and J ends lost 2 bases and 7 bases respectively, with 11 bases between them. The CDR3 is 12 residues long. This chain's CDR3 is CAWSKGVGTQYF. As DNA, the CDR3 is TGTGCCTGGAGTAAGGGGGTGGGGACCCAGTACTTC.

The V call is TRBV7-2, the J call TRBJ2-1, with TRBD2 matching over 10 bases. Germline lookup yields CDR1 SGHTA and CDR2 FQGNSA. V shed 6 bases and J 8 bases; nucleotides not matched to a gene: 10. The CDR3 spans 15 residues. The chain's CDR3 is CASSFSGTSVDEQFF. CDR3 nucleotides: TGTGCCAGCAGTTTCTCCGGGACTAGCGTTGATGAGCAGTTCTTC.

This clone was found once. V gene TRBV3-1 (or the pseudogene TRBV3-2) combines with J gene TRBJ2-1; TRBD2 matches 7 bases. Per the germline V gene, CDR1 is LGHDT and CDR2 is YNNKEL (reference sequence). The CDR3 has 14 residues. V was pared by 3 bases and J by 3 bases, with 2 bases of the junction left unmatched. The CDR3 DNA follows: TGTGCCAGCAGCCAGGGCGGGAGCTACAATGAGCAGTTCTTC. It specifies CASSQGGSYNEQFF.

V usage is TRBV7-9 and J usage is TRBJ1-1; perhaps TRBD1 as D (6 bases). Trimming shortened V by 4 bases and J by 4 bases, and 16 bases separated the two germline ends. The length of the CDR3 is 15 residues. Per the germline V gene, CDR1 is SEHNR and CDR2 is FQNEAQ (reference sequence). CDR3 DNA: TGTGCCAGCAGCTCTGGACAGACCCAGGGCACTGAAGCTTTCTTT. Translating it yields CASSSGQTQGTEAFF.

The chain links TRBV5-1 to TRBJ1-2; possibly TRBD1 for D (5 bases). Per the germline V gene, CDR1 is SGHRS and CDR2 is YFSETQ. The V and J ends lost 0 bases and 6 bases respectively, with 18 bases between them. This CDR3 has 16 residues. CDR3 sequence: CASSLAIQVAANGYTF. The CDR3 DNA reads as TGCGCCAGCAGCTTGGCCATACAGGTCGCCGCTAATGGCTACACCTTC. The variable domain in full, with the rest retrieved from reference TRBV5-1 and TRBJ1-2, is KAGVTQTPRYLIKTRGQQVTLSCSPISGHRSVSWYQQTPGQGLQFLFEYFSETQRNKGNFPGRFSGRQFSNSRSEMNVSTLELGDSALYLCASSLAIQVAANGYTFGSGTRLTVV.

This clone has more than one count but fewer than ten. This chain links TRBV27 with TRBJ1-2, with 7 bases fitting TRBD1. The germline gives CDR1 MNHEY, CDR2 SMNVEV (reference sequence). V lost 0 bases and J lost 3; bases outside the gene matches: 10. The CDR3 consists of 17 residues. In DNA form, the CDR3 reads TGTGCCAGCAGTTTATCGAAGGGGGCAGGGCCTTACTATGGCTACACCTTC. This codes for CASSLSKGAGPYYGYTF.

The rearrangement links TRBV7-8 to TRBJ2-7; possibly TRBD1 or TRBD2 for D (5 bases each). The germline V and J ends were trimmed by 5 bases and 8 bases, with 19 bases remaining between them. The germline CDR1 and CDR2 sequences are SGHVS and FQNEAQ. CDR3 length: 14 residues. CDR3 protein: CASSMAGATIQQYF. The CDR3 DNA reads TGTGCCAGCAGCATGGCCGGGGCAACAATTCAGCAGTACTTC.

The V and J genes are TRBV14 and TRBJ2-3; the match to TRBD2 covers 10 bases. Germline V gene sequence: CDR1 SGHDN, CDR2 FVKESK. V shed 4 bases and J 8 bases; nucleotides not matched to a gene: 3. The CDR3 covers 13 residues. The CDR3 bases are TGTGCCAGCAGCCCAGCGGGGGGGGTTACGCAGTATTTT. It encodes CASSPAGGVTQYF.

The J gene is TRBJ1-6, the V gene TRBV10-3; D is unresolved. Trimming cost V 3 bases and J 7 bases, with 13 bases left between them. CDR3 length equals 15 residues. Germline-derived CDR1 and CDR2 are ENHRY and SYGVKD. Here the CDR3 reads CAISDATALNSPLHF. The DNA of the CDR3 is TGTGCCATCAGTGATGCGACGGCTTTGAATTCACCCCTCCACTTT.

The rearrangement links TRBV27 to TRBJ2-7; 7 bases line up with TRBD2. The V gene's germline CDR1 is MNHEY and CDR2 SMNVEV (reference sequence). The J segment lost 7 bases and the V segment lost 11 bases, leaving 11 bases of the junction unmatched. The CDR3 has 12 amino acids. CDR3 protein: CACLRAGREQYF. In DNA, the CDR3 is TGTGCCTGCCTCCGAGCGGGGCGGGAGCAGTACTTC.

The chain combines TRBV18 with TRBJ2-5, with a tentative D call TRBD1 (6 bases). Between the trimmed V and J ends, which lost 3 bases and 1 base, there was a span of 15 bases. The CDR3 loop spans 16 amino acids. CDR1 and CDR2 from the germline V gene are KGHSH and LQKENI. The CDR3 DNA sequence: TGTGCCAGCTCACCGATCCAGGACAGTTTCCAAGAGACCCAGTACTTC. The encoded protein is CASSPIQDSFQETQYF.

The CDR3 DNA is TGTGCCAGCATGCGGCGGGAGGCAGATACGCAGTATTTT. It specifies CASMRREADTQYF. This sequence joins TRBV12-3 or TRBV12-4 and TRBJ2-3; 8 bases fit TRBD2. The CDR3 sequence is 13 residues long. With 7 bases clipped from V and 4 bases from J, the junction kept 4 bases outside the gene matches.

The chain joins TRBV28 to TRBJ1-2, with 8 nucleotides matching TRBD1. Germline CDR1 MDHEN, CDR2 SYDVKM. The V gene end was trimmed by 5 bases and the J gene end by 3 bases; junction bases not matched to a gene: 2. The CDR3 extends over 13 amino acids. The CDR3 coding sequence is TGTGCCAGCAGTGAGACAGGGGACTATGGCTACACCTTC. Amino acid sequence: CASSETGDYGYTF.

The rearrangement joins TRBV2 to TRBJ2-5, with 13 nucleotides matching TRBD2. V shed 8 bases, J shed 3 bases, and the junction held 6 bases outside the gene matches. This CDR3 region has 15 residues. Per germline, CDR1 SNHLY and CDR2 FYNNEI. The CDR3, as DNA: TGTGCCAGCTCTTCCGGGACTAGCGGGGAAGAGACCCAGTACTTC. Residues: CASSSGTSGEETQYF.

This clone was observed a few times. V usage is TRBV27 and J usage is TRBJ2-6, with D unclear. Germline-derived CDR1 and CDR2 are MNHEY and SMNVEV (reference sequence). The CDR3 contains 17 residues. V lost 6 bases and J 4 bases, leaving 19 bases between the germline ends. The CDR3 here is CASRTVTRPAGANVLTF. The DNA of the CDR3 is TGTGCCAGCAGAACAGTGACACGGCCGGCAGGGGCCAACGTCCTGACTTTC.